This section outlines one T cell receptor (beta chain) sequence together with its context. The entry originates in a study of tumor-infiltrating lymphocytes in primary liver carcinoma. TCR beta cDNA was made from 500 ng total RNA with a constant-region primer. TCR beta libraries came from three nested multiplex PCR rounds using slightly modified ARM-PCR. Amplification in the first two PCR rounds was performed using TRBV1-TRBV30 forward primers and a C-beta reverse primer for about 10 cycles each. MiXCR, run by TCRdb on the multiplex PCR reads, gives a single entry per CDR3 protein. The sample shows approximately 120,000 distinct CDR3 sequences, 64% of them seen only once. Extraction of RNA together with DNA used roughly 20-33 mg of unsorted bulk tissue. With V trimmed by 6 bases and J by 6 bases, 6 bases remained unmatched. This CDR3 comprises 14 residues. CDR1 is ENHRY and CDR2 is SYGVKD in the germline V gene.

The genes are TRBV10-3 and TRBJ2-7; 12 bases map to TRBD2. This clonotype originated in a woman between 55 and 75 years old with primary liver carcinoma and hepatitis B virus infection. The sample consisted of liver tumor tissue from sampling region 3. The subset was: tumor region T3, left-lateral pole. The CDR3 nucleotides read TGTGCCATCAGCAGACTAGCGGGAGAATCCGAGCAGTACTTC. Its translation is CAISRLAGESEQYF.